What follows are 12 T cell receptor beta chains derived from one specimen sequenced in a study of blood T cell repertoires in COVID-19. Data came from immunoSEQ multiplex PCR; TCRdb stores just in-frame clones and leaves some out. The sample has 50,000 to 75,000 clones, 90% to 95% seen once. The sequencing input was peripheral blood. The receptor set was obtained from a human donor in a cohort sampled during active COVID-19.

V and J are TRBV19 and TRBJ1-2, with 8 bases aligning to TRBD1. The CDR3 totals 14 residues. The ends lost 1 base at V and 8 bases at J; junction bases unmatched: 6. CDR1 and CDR2 (germline): LNHDA, SQIVND (reference sequence). CDR3 nucleotides: TGTGCCAGTAGTATAGCCGGGGACAGGTACGGCTACACCTTC. This sequence encodes CASSIAGDRYGYTF.

This chain uses TRBV7-9 with TRBJ1-5; 7 bases line up with TRBD1. Germline CDR1 reads SEHNR; CDR2 reads FQNEAQ (reference sequence). The length of the CDR3 is 16 residues. V lost 1 base and J lost 0; bases outside the gene matches: 3. This chain's CDR3 is CASSLGGTDSNQPQHF. CDR3 nucleotide sequence: TGTGCCAGCAGCTTAGGCGGGACAGATAGCAATCAGCCCCAGCATTTT.

With regard to this clone: One junction end disagrees with the germline gene, perhaps due to a read error. V gene TRBV6-1 combines with J gene TRBJ1-2, with no clear D. The CDR3 has 14 residues. Germline loops: CDR1 MNHNS, CDR2 SASEGT. The CDR3 region has the DNA TGTGCCAGCAGTGAATTTGTGGGAGGGTATGACTACACCTTC. It translates to CASSEFVGGYDYTF.

This clone was seen just once. CDR3 DNA sequence: TGCGCCAGCAGCTTCGTTCGGGAAGGCTACACCTTC. Translation gives CASSFVREGYTF. The chain employs TRBV5-1 and TRBJ1-2; the D is unclear. The CDR3 extends over 12 amino acids. Trimming cost V 2 bases and J 8 bases, with 10 bases left between them. CDR1 and CDR2 (germline): SGHRS, YFSETQ.

V gene TRBV7-5 combines with J gene TRBJ1-4; TRBD1 is taken as the D call from the table, unchecked against the DNA. TRBV7-5 is classified as a pseudogene. This CDR3 has 15 residues. CDR3: CARSHRSATNEKLFF. DNA for the CDR3: TGTGCCAGAAGCCACAGGTCCGCAACTAATGAAAAACTGTTTTTT.

This chain uses TRBV9 with TRBJ1-1; possible D gene TRBD1, 5 bases. The V end was cut by 0 bases, the J end by 5 bases, with 14 bases between. Per the germline V gene, CDR1 is SGDLS and CDR2 is YYNGEE. The CDR3 has 15 residues. Here the CDR3 reads CASSVVRGEGTEAFF. The CDR3 DNA reads as TGTGCCAGCAGCGTAGTGCGAGGGGAGGGAACTGAAGCTTTCTTT.

The V gene is TRBV7-2, the J gene TRBJ1-1; D call uncertain. The CDR3 length is 14 residues. With 6 bases removed from V and 5 bases from J, the gap between germline ends came to 16 bases. The germline V gene has CDR1 SGHTA and CDR2 FQGNSA. CDR3 coding DNA: TGTGCCAGCAGTTATACCCTCCCGAGGACTGAAGCTTTCTTT. Its protein product is CASSYTLPRTEAFF.

The chain couples TRBV7-2 to TRBJ2-2; the match to TRBD2 covers 8 bases. Germline values: CDR1 SGHTA, CDR2 FQGNSA. There are 18 residues in the CDR3. The ends lost 1 base at V and 1 base at J; junction bases unmatched: 8. The CDR3 sequence: CASSLVTAGGLNTGELFF. CDR3 nucleotide sequence: TGTGCCAGCAGCTTAGTAACCGCGGGGGGCCTGAACACCGGGGAGCTGTTTTTT.

This rearrangement joins TRBV5-1 to TRBJ1-5; D perhaps matches TRBD1 (6 bases). Germline V gene sequence: CDR1 SGHRS, CDR2 YFSETQ. Trimming stripped 4 bases from V and 3 bases from J, with 11 bases between. CDR3 length equals 14 residues. CDR3 region: CASSLTGINQPQHF. The DNA for the CDR3 is TGCGCCAGCAGCCTAACAGGGATCAATCAGCCCCAGCATTTT.

This clone has a handful of counts. The CDR3 bases are TGTGCCAGCAGCATTAATCTGGCAAACACCGGGGAGCTGTTTTTT. It codes for CASSINLANTGELFF. This chain uses TRBV7-3 with TRBJ2-2; D is uncertain. The CDR3 extends over 15 amino acids. From germline, CDR1 is SGHTA and CDR2 FQGTGA. The V end was cut by 5 bases, the J end by 2 bases, with 12 bases between.

This chain uses TRBV29-1 with TRBJ2-3; D might be TRBD2 (6 bases). CDR1 and CDR2 (germline): SQVTM, ANQGSEA. The CDR3 totals 13 residues. The V and J ends lost 5 bases and 3 bases respectively, with 12 bases between them. The CDR3 is CSVLEGWTDTQYF. The CDR3 DNA sequence: TGCAGCGTTCTGGAGGGCTGGACAGATACGCAGTATTTT.

V usage is TRBV12-3 or TRBV12-4 and J usage is TRBJ1-2, with a weak D call TRBD1 (5 bases). This CDR3 spans 11 amino acids. V lost 6 bases, J lost 5 bases, and 7 bases lay in between. CDR3 DNA: TGTGCCAGCAGCCGGGGGTATGGCTACACCTTC. Encoded protein: CASSRGYGYTF.